The 17 T cell receptor beta chains reported below all come from one sample, sequenced in a study of T cell changes during pregnancy in multiple sclerosis. Method: immunoSEQ multiplex PCR; TCRdb's copy keeps in-frame clones and lacks some. The profile shows about 89,000 clones, about 90% of them singletons. Sequenced here: peripheral blood, sampled after pregnancy. These receptors came from a female donor in good health, enrolled as a control in a pregnancy study.

V and J are TRBV6-5 and TRBJ2-1; TRBD2 might be the D (5 bases). Trimming left V 0 bases short and J 8 bases short, with 8 bases between. Germline V gene sequence: CDR1 MNHEY, CDR2 SVGAGI. The CDR3 loop spans 13 amino acids. The CDR3 DNA follows: TGTGCCAGCAGTTACTCCCACGGGGATGAGCAGTTCTTC. Amino acid sequence: CASSYSHGDEQFF.

The V and J genes are TRBV2 and TRBJ2-3, with a tentative D call TRBD2 (6 bases). CDR1 SNHLY and CDR2 FYNNEI come from the germline V gene. V shed 3 bases and J shed 4 bases, with 14 bases lying between them. This CDR3 region has 15 residues. The DNA of the CDR3 is TGTGCCAGCAGTGATCCACTAGCCGGATCAGATACGCAGTATTTT. Protein product: CASSDPLAGSDTQYF.

This clone is a singleton in its sample. The rearrangement uses TRBV19 and TRBJ2-1; maybe TRBD2 (5 bases). Trimming took 4 bases from V and 1 from J, leaving 17 bases between them. The CDR3 runs 17 residues. The germline V gene has CDR1 LNHDA and CDR2 SQIVND (reference sequence). The DNA for the CDR3 is TGTGCCAGTAGTACTAGCCCTCAAGCTGTATCCTACAATGAGCAGTTCTTC. The encoded protein is CASSTSPQAVSYNEQFF.

This clone appeared a single time. The chain couples TRBV9 to TRBJ1-5; TRBD1 matches 9 bases. V gave up 4 bases and J gave up 4 bases; unmatched junction bases: 9. The CDR3 spans 16 residues. In germline, CDR1 is SGDLS, CDR2 YYNGEE. The CDR3 protein is CASSSDAGQGNQPQHF. In DNA, the CDR3 is TGTGCCAGCAGCTCAGACGCGGGACAGGGAAATCAGCCCCAGCATTTT. Variable domain in full (rest from reference TRBV9 and TRBJ1-5): DSGVTQTPKHLITATGQRVTLRCSPRSGDLSVYWYQQSLDQGLQFLIQYYNGEERAKGNILERFSAQQFPDLHSELNLSSLELGDSALYFCASSSDAGQGNQPQHFGDGTRLSIL.

The chain employs TRBV4-1 and TRBJ2-7, with 7 bases lining up with TRBD1. This CDR3 region has 14 residues. V lost 5 bases to trimming and J lost 5 bases; unmatched junction nucleotides: 9. Germline V lookup: CDR1 MGHRA, CDR2 YSYEKL. The CDR3 protein is CASSTWTGLDEQYF. The CDR3 coding sequence is TGCGCCAGCAGCACCTGGACAGGTCTAGACGAGCAGTACTTC.

V gene TRBV9 combines with J gene TRBJ2-1, with TRBD2 identical over 13 bases. The CDR3 has 15 amino acids. Germline V gene sequence: CDR1 SGDLS, CDR2 YYNGEE. V shed 4 bases and J 6 bases; nucleotides not matched to a gene: 4. For the CDR3, the DNA is TGTGCCAGCAGCCCCAGGACTAGCGGGAGCAATGAGCAGTTCTTC. It specifies CASSPRTSGSNEQFF.

The chain combines TRBV7-9 with TRBJ1-2; 7 bases line up with TRBD1. Germline V gene data show CDR1 as SEHNR and CDR2 as FQNEAQ (reference sequence). V shed 4 bases, J shed 6 bases, and the junction held 11 bases outside the gene matches. The CDR3 is 15 amino acids. This CDR3 reads CASSSTGEFVNGYTF. In DNA, the CDR3 is TGTGCCAGCAGCTCCACAGGGGAGTTTGTGAATGGCTACACCTTC. Complete variable domain (other parts from reference TRBV7-9 and TRBJ1-2): DTGVSQNPRHKITKRGQNVTFRCDPISEHNRLYWYRQTLGQGPEFLTYFQNEAQLEKSRLLSDRFSAERPKGSFSTLEIQRTEQGDSAMYLCASSSTGEFVNGYTFGSGTRLTVV.

The CDR3 loop reads CASSVGSGGANIQYF. In nucleotides, the CDR3 is TGTGCCAGCAGCGTAGGGAGCGGGGGGGCGAACATTCAGTACTTC. This chain joins TRBV9 and TRBJ2-4, with 10 bases matching TRBD2. With 0 bases clipped from V and 7 bases from J, the junction kept 4 bases outside the gene matches. CDR1 and CDR2 (germline): SGDLS, YYNGEE. The CDR3 runs 15 residues.

This clone was recorded only once. This chain links TRBV30 with TRBJ1-2, with 7 bases matching TRBD1. The CDR3 has 14 residues. Germline assignment: CDR1 GTSNPN and CDR2 SVGIG (reference sequence). V lost 1 base to trimming and J lost 6 bases; unmatched junction nucleotides: 8. CDR3 sequence (DNA): TGTGCCTGGAGTGAAAAGGGGGCGGTAAATGGCTACACCTTC. It is translated as CAWSEKGAVNGYTF. Filled out from reference TRBV30 and TRBJ1-2, the complete variable domain reads SQTIHQWPATLVQPVGSPLSLECTVEGTSNPNLYWYRQAAGRGLQLLFYSVGIGQISSEVPQNLSASRPQDRQFILSSKKLLLSDSGFYLCAWSEKGAVNGYTFGSGTRLTVV.

J is TRBJ1-1 and V is TRBV15; D ambiguous. Trimming shortened V by 0 bases and J by 6 bases, and 11 bases separated the two germline ends. The germline gives CDR1 LNHNV, CDR2 YYDKDF (reference sequence). This CDR3 is 14 amino acids long. CDR3 loop: CATSRDRGLAEAFF. The CDR3 region has the DNA TGTGCCACCAGCAGAGATCGGGGTCTAGCTGAAGCTTTCTTT.

The chain joins TRBV19 to TRBJ1-1; tentative D call: TRBD1 (6 bases). Germline CDR1 and CDR2: LNHDA and SQIVND (reference sequence). This CDR3 has 15 amino acids. V was trimmed by 3 bases and J by 0 bases, leaving 11 bases between them. CDR3 protein: CASSIKQGLNTEAFF. The CDR3 region has the DNA TGTGCCAGTAGTATCAAACAGGGCTTGAACACTGAAGCTTTCTTT. Full variable domain (remainder filled in from reference TRBV19 and TRBJ1-1): DGGITQSPKYLFRKEGQNVTLSCEQNLNHDAMYWYRQDPGQGLRLIYYSQIVNDFQKGDIAEGYSVSREKKESFPLTVTSAQKNPTAFYLCASSIKQGLNTEAFFGQGTRLTVV.

The chain carries TRBV15 and TRBJ1-2; no clear D gene. Germline V lookup: CDR1 LNHNV, CDR2 YYDKDF (reference sequence). CDR3 length equals 13 residues. Trimming shortened V by 5 bases and J by 8 bases, and 15 bases separated the two germline ends. CDR3 loop: CATSLGGGRGYTF. In DNA form, the CDR3 reads TGTGCCACCAGCCTAGGAGGTGGACGCGGCTACACCTTC.

The rearrangement links TRBV4-1 to TRBJ2-1; 8 positions agree with TRBD2. The CDR3 covers 17 residues. Trimming removed 0 bases from V and 0 bases from J; junction bases left unmatched: 4. Germline lookup yields CDR1 MGHRA and CDR2 YSYEKL. CDR3 bases: TGCGCCAGCAGCCAAGATCCCGGGGGGGCCTCCTACAATGAGCAGTTCTTC. Protein product: CASSQDPGGASYNEQFF.

The chain has TRBV2 and TRBJ2-3; 8 positions agree with TRBD2. The germline CDR1 and CDR2 sequences are SNHLY and FYNNEI. The CDR3 runs to 18 residues. The V segment lost 4 bases and the J segment 4 bases; nucleotides outside the gene matches: 16. The CDR3: CASSAGTSSRRTADTQYF. In DNA, the CDR3 is TGTGCCAGCAGTGCCGGGACTAGTAGTAGGAGGACGGCAGATACGCAGTATTTT.

The V gene is TRBV21-1, the J gene TRBJ1-5; TRBD1 was called by the table and not checked on the DNA. TRBV21-1 has pseudogene status. The CDR3 is made up of 16 amino acids. CDR3 loop: CASSKDRGFSNQPQHF. CDR3 coding DNA: TGTGCCAGCAGCAAAGATAGGGGCTTTAGCAATCAGCCCCAGCATTTT.

This clone has a single count. This rearrangement joins TRBV29-1 to TRBJ1-2; the D is unclear. The V and J ends lost 7 bases and 2 bases respectively, with 11 bases between them. Germline CDR1 is SQVTM and CDR2 is ANQGSEA. The CDR3 extends over 12 amino acids. CDR3 nucleotides: TGCAGCGGGGCCGGCCCAAACTATGGCTACACCTTC. It translates to CSGAGPNYGYTF.

This sequence joins TRBV11-2 and TRBJ2-7; 8 nucleotides align to TRBD2. The CDR3 consists of 19 residues. The germline V gene encodes CDR1 SGHAT and CDR2 FQNNGV. J was trimmed by 4 bases and V by 4 bases; bases with no gene match: 21. CDR3 sequence: CASSYLAGIRGGLDYEQYF. The CDR3 region has the DNA TGTGCCAGCAGCTACCTAGCTGGGATTCGGGGGGGGCTTGATTACGAGCAGTACTTC.